Below are 20 T cell receptor beta chains sequenced from a single sample in a study of radiotherapy plus CTLA-4 blockade in lung cancer (dated by TCRdb to the late 2010s). The library was obtained by the immunoSEQ multiplex PCR assay. TCRdb provides this immuneACCESS table in a form limited to in-frame rearrangements. Some clones are lacking; in checked studies, under half of them reflect an unresolved V gene, and why the rest are absent is not known. The sample has approximately 57,000 clones on record, almost 85% of them singletons. The ten largest account for approximately 6.1% of the sample. The specimen comprised peripheral blood, sampled from a patient treated with radiotherapy plus ipilimumab. All receptors derive from a human donor with non-small cell lung cancer whose response to radiotherapy plus ipilimumab could not be evaluated.

The chain recombines TRBV29-1 with TRBJ2-7; 8 bases fit TRBD2. The germline gives CDR1 SQVTM, CDR2 ANQGSEA. This CDR3 has 13 residues. V was pared by 8 bases and J by 6 bases, with 12 bases of the junction left unmatched. The CDR3 DNA reads TGCAGCACGGGGACTAGTCTCTGGGGCGAGCAGTACTTC. Its protein product is CSTGTSLWGEQYF.

The rearrangement joins TRBV29-1 to TRBJ1-2, with 9 bases that match TRBD1. The germline CDR1 and CDR2 sequences are SQVTM and ANQGSEA. There are 12 residues in the CDR3. V lost 3 bases to trimming and J lost 12 bases; unmatched junction nucleotides: 8. The CDR3 DNA sequence: TGCAGCGTTGAGGGGACAGGGAGTAGGAACACCTTC. It encodes CSVEGTGSRNTF.

The chain combines TRBV5-6 with TRBJ1-2; D unclear. Germline values: CDR1 SGHDT, CDR2 YYEEEE. The length of the CDR3 is 14 residues. V lost 6 bases and J lost 2, with 14 bases in between. As DNA, the CDR3 is TGTGCCAGCAAAATCTCCCCGGGGAACTATGGCTACACCTTC. This sequence encodes CASKISPGNYGYTF.

This chain connects TRBV7-2 to TRBJ2-3; tentative D call: TRBD2 (5 bases). CDR3 length: 14 amino acids. V was shortened by 3 bases and J by 11 bases, with 18 bases between the two germline ends. Germline CDR1 SGHTA, CDR2 FQGNSA. The CDR3 region has the DNA TGTGCCAGCAGCTTTGGATTTGGCCAAGAGGGGCAGTATTTT. Translated: CASSFGFGQEGQYF.

The chain employs TRBV15 and TRBJ2-7, with D perhaps matching TRBD2 (5 bases). Germline CDR1 LNHNV, CDR2 YYDKDF (reference sequence). Trimming took off 5 bases at V and 0 bases at J, with 14 bases between the two ends. The CDR3 has 15 residues. For the CDR3, the DNA is TGTGCCACCAGCCCATTTGCCGACTACTCCTACGAGCAGTACTTC. It translates to CATSPFADYSYEQYF.

This clone was detected once. The rearrangement joins TRBV6-5 to TRBJ2-5; TRBD2 matches at 13 bases. The germline V gene has CDR1 MNHEY and CDR2 SVGAGI. With 4 bases clipped from V and 4 bases from J, the junction kept 3 bases outside the gene matches. The CDR3 runs to 15 residues. The CDR3 region has the DNA TGTGCCAGCAGTTGGGGACTAGCGGGAATAGAGACCCAGTACTTC. Its translation is CASSWGLAGIETQYF.

This clone occurred once. V gene TRBV27 combines with J gene TRBJ2-1; 13 bases agree with TRBD2. V was clipped by 6 bases and J by 7 bases; unmatched bases: 6. Germline CDR1 is MNHEY and CDR2 is SMNVEV (reference sequence). This CDR3 has 15 amino acids. Here the CDR3 DNA reads TGTGCCAGCAGCCCCGGGACTAGCGGGGTTAATGAGCAGTTCTTC. Amino acid sequence: CASSPGTSGVNEQFF.

The count of this clone is one. The chain has TRBV4-3 and TRBJ2-1, with 8 bases identical to TRBD2. CDR1 and CDR2 from the germline V gene are LGHNA and YSLEER. V lost 2 bases to trimming and J lost 1 base; unmatched junction nucleotides: 4. The CDR3 length is 16 residues. As DNA, the CDR3 is TGCGCCAGCAGCCAACTAGCGGGCGAGTCCTACAATGAGCAGTTCTTC. Protein sequence: CASSQLAGESYNEQFF.

J is TRBJ2-7 and V is TRBV6-6; tentative D call: TRBD1 (5 bases). This CDR3 is built from 13 residues. Germline V CDR1 and CDR2: MNHNY, SVGAGI (reference sequence). Trimming pared 7 bases from V and 2 bases from J, leaving 12 bases between. The CDR3 loop reads CASKDNRAYEQYF. The CDR3 region has the DNA TGTGCCAGCAAGGACAACCGTGCCTACGAGCAGTACTTC.

The chain joins TRBV19 to TRBJ1-5, with 7 bases aligning to TRBD1. The CDR3 consists of 15 residues. The germline V gene encodes CDR1 LNHDA and CDR2 SQIVND (reference sequence). Trimming took 5 bases from V and 7 from J; bases not matched to a gene: 11. The CDR3, as DNA: TGTGCCAGTAGTTCCCGGGACAGAGGTCCCCAGCCCCAGCATTTT. It translates to CASSSRDRGPQPQHF.

This chain connects TRBV7-2 to TRBJ1-5; 8 bases agree with TRBD1. In germline, CDR1 is SGHTA, CDR2 FQGNSA. This CDR3 contains 15 residues. The V segment lost 5 bases and the J segment 6 bases; nucleotides outside the gene matches: 9. CDR3 nucleotides: TGTGCCAGCAGCCAACAGGGGGATATCAGTCAGCCCCAGCATTTT. This codes for CASSQQGDISQPQHF.

This clone was detected once. The chain links TRBV29-1 to TRBJ2-5, with D tentatively TRBD1 (6 bases). Trimming cost V 6 bases and J 2 bases, with 10 bases left between them. Germline values: CDR1 SQVTM, CDR2 ANQGSEA. The CDR3 is 12 residues long. The CDR3 coding sequence is TGCAGCGTCGGACAGCTACAAGAGACCCAGTACTTC. Protein product: CSVGQLQETQYF.

This clone was observed once. This chain links TRBV30 with TRBJ2-1; possibly TRBD1 for D (5 bases). V was clipped by 2 bases and J by 5 bases, with 10 bases between them. The CDR3 sequence is 13 residues long. Per the germline V gene, CDR1 is GTSNPN and CDR2 is SVGIG (reference sequence). The CDR3 protein is CAWSYLQDNEQFF. CDR3 nucleotides: TGTGCCTGGAGTTACTTACAGGACAATGAGCAGTTCTTC.

The chain joins TRBV6-5 to TRBJ1-6; 7 bases align to TRBD1. Germline V gene lookup returns CDR1 MNHEY and CDR2 SVGAGI. The CDR3 has 15 residues. V gave up 6 bases and J gave up 9 bases; unmatched junction bases: 11. CDR3 nucleotide sequence: TGTGCCAGCAGCCCGGAGGACAGGCTACTTTCACCCCTCCACTTT. Translating gives CASSPEDRLLSPLHF.

This clone was seen a single time. The chain has TRBV9 and TRBJ1-2; the match to TRBD1 covers 11 bases. Germline CDR1 SGDLS, CDR2 YYNGEE. Trimming cost V 6 bases and J 3 bases; bases outside gene matches: 7. The CDR3 has 15 amino acids. The chain's CDR3 is CASTKGQGGDYGYTF. CDR3 sequence (DNA): TGTGCCAGCACCAAGGGACAGGGGGGGGACTATGGCTACACCTTC.

The rearrangement uses TRBV19 and TRBJ2-5; 7 nucleotides align to TRBD1. The germline gives CDR1 LNHDA, CDR2 SQIVND (reference sequence). This CDR3 is 15 amino acids long. Trimming took 5 bases from V and 1 from J; bases not matched to a gene: 7. The CDR3 region is CASSEGRGFQETQYF. Here the CDR3 DNA reads TGTGCCAGTAGTGAGGGCAGGGGGTTCCAAGAGACCCAGTACTTC.

The chain employs TRBV28 and TRBJ1-2, with 7 bases lining up with TRBD1. V lost 4 bases and J lost 4; bases outside the gene matches: 12. The germline gives CDR1 MDHEN, CDR2 SYDVKM. This CDR3 spans 16 amino acids. The DNA for the CDR3 is TGTGCCAGCAGTTACGGGAGTGACAGGGTCTCCTATGGCTACACCTTC. Its protein product is CASSYGSDRVSYGYTF.

The CDR3 loop is CASSVVPTRTDFYGYTF. CDR3 nucleotide sequence: TGTGCCAGCAGCGTAGTCCCTACTCGGACAGACTTTTATGGCTACACCTTC. This chain joins TRBV9 and TRBJ1-2; D is possibly TRBD1 (6 bases). The germline V and J ends were trimmed by 0 bases and 5 bases, with 20 bases remaining between them. There are 17 residues in the CDR3. Germline V gives CDR1 SGDLS, CDR2 YYNGEE. Together with reference TRBV9 and TRBJ1-2, the CDR3 gives the full variable domain: DSGVTQTPKHLITATGQRVTLRCSPRSGDLSVYWYQQSLDQGLQFLIQYYNGEERAKGNILERFSAQQFPDLHSELNLSSLELGDSALYFCASSVVPTRTDFYGYTFGSGTRLTVV.

The chain couples TRBV7-9 to TRBJ2-1, with a weak D call TRBD1 (6 bases). Trimming shortened V by 3 bases and J by 9 bases, and 18 bases separated the two germline ends. The CDR3 loop spans 15 amino acids. In germline, CDR1 is SEHNR, CDR2 FQNEAQ (reference sequence). The CDR3 region has the DNA TGTGCCAGCAGCTTGGCCCTCACAGGGAAGAGTGAGCAGTTCTTC. This sequence encodes CASSLALTGKSEQFF.

The chain is built from TRBV27 and TRBJ1-1; 8 nucleotides line up with TRBD1. V lost 3 bases to trimming and J lost 5 bases; unmatched junction nucleotides: 11. The CDR3 runs 16 residues. CDR1 and CDR2 from the germline V gene are MNHEY and SMNVEV (reference sequence). In DNA, the CDR3 is TGTGCCAGCAGTTTCAGGCAGGGGGCGCGGAGAACTGAAGCTTTCTTT. This codes for CASSFRQGARRTEAFF.